This TCR beta chain was retrieved from a study of T-cell reconstitution after alpha-beta-depleted transplantation in children. CDR3 length equals 13 residues. Germline V gene lookup returns CDR1 DFQATT and CDR2 SNEGSKA (reference sequence). The V segment lost 1 base and the J segment 3 bases; nucleotides outside the gene matches: 3. The authors prepared the TCRbeta library with unique molecular identifiers. Each CDR3 protein is one row after TCRdb ran MiXCR on the PCR reads. The repertoire holds 600,000 or so distinct CDR3 sequences, 23% seen once, with 13% to 15% in the top ten. Study-wide results and limits: T-cell counts and diversity at one year following transplant were attributed mainly to newly produced T cells. The origin of alpha-beta T cells about two months after transplant was reportedly several hundred expanded graft clones. The origin of high day-60 TCRbeta diversity in some patients lay in surviving recipient T cells and thymic progenitors.

This clonotype was detected a few times. Its antigen is not identified. This TCR was sampled from a boy in the first two years of life who had a stem cell transplant for acute myeloid leukemia, so the T cells may come from the graft donor. This chain joins TRBV20-1 and TRBJ2-7; 7 positions match TRBD1. Sequencing was performed on PBMCs, mostly from graft donor cells, taken 360 days after TCRalphabeta/CD19-depleted stem cell transplant. The CDR3 sequence is CSARGDSLYEQYV. In DNA, the CDR3 is TGCAGTGCTAGAGGGGACAGTCTCTACGAGCAGTACGTC.